This T cell receptor beta chain derives from a study of T cells in pancreatic ductal adenocarcinoma. The study's findings and limits: Results skew toward the minority of patients with early-stage disease. Unique clonotypes were approximately 8-fold more numerous in blood than in tumor. No significant tumor-blood clonality difference; means were about 0.11 and 0.072. Enrichment of CD45RO+ effector over naive T cells in tumors may bias clonality.

Note on this clone: Antigen: not known.

Selected pancreatic ductal adenocarcinoma patients had undergone surgery without neoadjuvant therapy. The CDR3 is made up of 15 amino acids. After removal of 4 bases from V and 1 base from J, the junction contained 5 bases not matched to a gene. The germline CDR1 and CDR2 sequences are LNHDA and SQIVND (reference sequence). Method: immunoSEQ multiplex PCR; TCRdb's copy keeps in-frame clones and lacks some. The repertoire holds 100,000 or so clones, with nearly 95% as singletons. The V and J genes are TRBV19 and TRBJ2-3, with TRBD2 matching over 7 bases. The source material was PBMCs. This receptor was taken from a human donor with pancreatic ductal adenocarcinoma. The CDR3 sequence is CASSNSGRGTDTQYF. CDR3 in DNA: TGTGCCAGTAGTAATAGCGGGCGTGGCACAGATACGCAGTATTTT.